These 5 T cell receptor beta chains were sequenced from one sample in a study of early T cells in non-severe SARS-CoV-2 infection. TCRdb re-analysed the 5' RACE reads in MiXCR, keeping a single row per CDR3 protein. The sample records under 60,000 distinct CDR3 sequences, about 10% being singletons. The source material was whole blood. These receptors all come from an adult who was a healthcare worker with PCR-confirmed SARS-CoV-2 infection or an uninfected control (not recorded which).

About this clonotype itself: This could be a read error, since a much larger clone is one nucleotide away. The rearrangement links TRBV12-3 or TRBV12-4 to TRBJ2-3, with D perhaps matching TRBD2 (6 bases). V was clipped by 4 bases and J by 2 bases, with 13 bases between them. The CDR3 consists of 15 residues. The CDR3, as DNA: TGTGCCAGCAGTTCCGGGAGTGTCCTCACAGATACGCAGTATTTT. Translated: CASSSGSVLTDTQYF.

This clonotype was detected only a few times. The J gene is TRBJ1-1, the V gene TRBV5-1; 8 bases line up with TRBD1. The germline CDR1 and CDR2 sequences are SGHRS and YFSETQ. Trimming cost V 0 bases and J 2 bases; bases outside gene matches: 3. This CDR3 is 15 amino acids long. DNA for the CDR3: TGCGCCAGCAGCTTGGGGACAGGGACCAACACTGAAGCTTTCTTT. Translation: CASSLGTGTNTEAFF.

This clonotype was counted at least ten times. The CDR3, as DNA: TGTGCCAGCAGCGTAGTTCAGACGAACACCGGGGAGCTGTTTTTT. It codes for CASSVVQTNTGELFF. This rearrangement joins TRBV9 to TRBJ2-2; D gene unclear. The V gene lost 0 bases and the J gene lost 0 bases, with 6 bases spanning the gap. Germline assignment: CDR1 SGDLS and CDR2 YYNGEE. The CDR3 contains 15 residues.

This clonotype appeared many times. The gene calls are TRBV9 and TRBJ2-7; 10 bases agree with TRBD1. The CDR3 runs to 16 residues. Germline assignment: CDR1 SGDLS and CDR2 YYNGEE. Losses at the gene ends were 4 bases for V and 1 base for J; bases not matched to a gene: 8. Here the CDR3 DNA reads TGTGCCAGCAGCCCCCACCGGGACAGGGGATCCTACGAGCAGTACTTC. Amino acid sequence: CASSPHRDRGSYEQYF. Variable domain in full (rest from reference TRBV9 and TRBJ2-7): DSGVTQTPKHLITATGQRVTLRCSPRSGDLSVYWYQQSLDQGLQFLIQYYNGEERAKGNILERFSAQQFPDLHSELNLSSLELGDSALYFCASSPHRDRGSYEQYFGPGTRLTVT.

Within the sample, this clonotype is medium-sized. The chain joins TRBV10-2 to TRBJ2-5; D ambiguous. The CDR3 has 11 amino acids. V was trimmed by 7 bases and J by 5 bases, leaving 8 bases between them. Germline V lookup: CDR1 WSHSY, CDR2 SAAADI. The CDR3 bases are TGCGCCAGCATGCGATCGGAGACCCAGTACTTC. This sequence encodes CASMRSETQYF.